This TCR beta chain is drawn from a study of Graves' ophthalmopathy and Graves' hyperthyroidism. Amplifying from RNA transcripts, the study obtained TCR beta CDR3 regions. HTBI primers were used in a first-round RT-PCR, which preceded a second-round multiplex PCR. TCRdb re-called the multiplex PCR reads through MiXCR, storing one row per CDR3 protein. In the table there are a few hundred thousand distinct CDR3 sequences, 15% of which are singletons. Study-level results: This model predicted ophthalmopathy progression (sensitivity approximately 68%, specificity 72% to 85%).

Germline CDR1 is MNHNS and CDR2 is SASEGT. Trimming left V 11 bases short and J 4 bases short, with 15 bases between. This CDR3 is built from 13 residues. This clonotype was observed a few times. Its antigen remains unidentified. This clonotype was obtained from a woman aged 18-29 years with stable Graves' hyperthyroidism. The rearrangement joins TRBV6-1 to TRBJ1-5, with D unclear. Sequences were obtained from peripheral blood. In DNA, the CDR3 is TGTGCCTCAGGCCGGGATCAGAATCAGCCCCAGCATTTT. Encoded protein: CASGRDQNQPQHF.